The 31 T cell receptor beta chains listed next were all sequenced from one sample in a study of blood T cell repertoires in COVID-19. Repertoires were generated with immunoSEQ multiplex PCR, while TCRdb's copy carries only in-frame clones and drops some. The profile shows tens of thousands of clones, roughly nine tenths of them singletons. The sample was peripheral blood. These TCRs come from a man aged 40-55 years with acute or convalescent COVID-19.

There are a few counts of this clone. J is TRBJ2-1 and V is TRBV5-4, with TRBD2 identical over 10 bases. V lost 3 bases and J lost 10; bases outside the gene matches: 22. This CDR3 has 19 residues. CDR1 SGHNT and CDR2 YYREEE come from the germline V gene (reference sequence). CDR3 DNA: TGTGCCAGCAGCTCCGACAGGGAGTGGGGACTAGCGCCTGGTGAAGAGCAGTTCTTC. This codes for CASSSDREWGLAPGEEQFF.

The chain carries TRBV5-4 and TRBJ1-6; the D gene is possibly TRBD1 (5 bases). Germline CDR1 and CDR2: SGHNT and YYREEE (reference sequence). Trimming cost V 3 bases and J 10 bases, with 14 bases left between them. CDR3 length: 14 residues. The CDR3 DNA sequence: TGTGCCAGCAGCTCTGGGGCCGGCTACTCACCCCTCCACTTT. Its translation: CASSSGAGYSPLHF.

This clone was observed a handful of times. V gene TRBV4-1 combines with J gene TRBJ2-3, with D possibly TRBD2 on 6 matching bases. The CDR3 length is 13 residues. V lost 4 bases and J lost 5, with 10 bases in between. Germline CDR1 MGHRA, CDR2 YSYEKL. This CDR3 is CASSRVEGDTQYF. CDR3 coding DNA: TGCGCCAGCAGCCGGGTGGAGGGAGATACGCAGTATTTT.

This chain links TRBV5-1 with TRBJ1-1; the match to TRBD1 covers 11 bases. The CDR3 extends over 16 amino acids. Germline values: CDR1 SGHRS, CDR2 YFSETQ. Losses at the gene ends were 0 bases for V and 5 bases for J; bases not matched to a gene: 6. CDR3 residues: CASSLGGTGGFTEAFF. CDR3 nucleotide sequence: TGCGCCAGCAGCTTGGGAGGGACAGGGGGTTTTACTGAAGCTTTCTTT.

Here the CDR3 reads CASSPPGLLGNEQFF. CDR3 in DNA: TGTGCCAGCAGCCCCCCGGGTCTTCTTGGGAATGAGCAGTTCTTC. The gene calls are TRBV7-9 and TRBJ2-1; D is ambiguous. The CDR3 runs to 15 residues. V dropped 5 bases and J dropped 7 bases, with 18 bases sitting between them. Germline V lookup: CDR1 SEHNR, CDR2 FQNEAQ (reference sequence).

The chain links TRBV27 to TRBJ1-5; D ambiguous. The CDR3 contains 17 residues. In germline, CDR1 is MNHEY, CDR2 SMNVEV (reference sequence). Between the trimmed V and J ends, which lost 4 bases and 4 bases, there was a span of 20 bases. The CDR3 sequence is CASSSRIGVSGNQPQHF. CDR3 sequence (DNA): TGTGCCAGCAGTTCACGGATAGGAGTATCGGGAAATCAGCCCCAGCATTTT.

J is TRBJ2-7 and V is TRBV5-6; D gene unclear. The CDR3 loop spans 13 amino acids. CDR1 SGHDT and CDR2 YYEEEE come from the germline V gene. Trimming left V 0 bases short and J 1 base short, with 5 bases between. The CDR3 DNA reads as TGTGCCAGCAGCTTGGCACTTTCCTACGAGCAGTACTTC. It is translated as CASSLALSYEQYF.

The chain carries TRBV4-2 and TRBJ2-7; D may be TRBD2 (5 bases). This CDR3 has 14 amino acids. The V end lost 0 bases, the J end lost 7 bases, and 13 bases lay between the germline ends. Germline loops: CDR1 LGHNA, CDR2 YNFKEQ. CDR3 sequence: CASSQELRVGEQYF. CDR3 coding DNA: TGTGCCAGCAGCCAAGAGCTGAGGGTAGGGGAGCAGTACTTC.

This clone has only one observation. The chain employs TRBV18 and TRBJ2-7; D gene ambiguous. The V gene's germline CDR1 is KGHSH and CDR2 LQKENI. The CDR3 spans 16 residues. The V gene lost 0 bases and the J gene lost 9 bases, with 21 bases spanning the gap. The DNA of the CDR3 is TGTGCCAGCTCACCACCTTCAGTTAGCTCACTTTCGGGGCAGTACTTC. It yields the protein CASSPPSVSSLSGQYF.

This sequence joins TRBV7-9 and TRBJ2-3; tentatively, D is TRBD1 (5 bases). The V end lost 5 bases, the J end lost 4 bases, and 16 bases lay between the germline ends. The CDR3 contains 15 residues. Per the germline V gene, CDR1 is SEHNR and CDR2 is FQNEAQ (reference sequence). The CDR3 region is CASSPGGQGADTQYF. The CDR3 DNA follows: TGTGCCAGCAGCCCAGGTGGCCAGGGCGCAGATACGCAGTATTTT.

The J gene is TRBJ2-5, the V gene TRBV5-1; the D gene is possibly TRBD2 (5 bases). Germline V gives CDR1 SGHRS, CDR2 YFSETQ. This CDR3 is built from 15 residues. V was clipped by 0 bases and J by 2 bases, with 11 bases between them. CDR3 residues: CASSLAVGGQETQYF. The CDR3 coding sequence is TGCGCCAGCAGCTTGGCCGTTGGAGGACAAGAGACCCAGTACTTC.

This chain joins TRBV3-1 (or the pseudogene TRBV3-2) and TRBJ1-5; 7 bases agree with TRBD1. From germline, CDR1 is LGHDT and CDR2 YNNKEL (reference sequence). With V trimmed by 4 bases and J by 5 bases, 5 bases remained unmatched. The CDR3 extends over 14 amino acids. The CDR3 sequence: CASSRRDRDQPQHF. The CDR3, as DNA: TGTGCCAGCAGCCGCCGGGACAGAGATCAGCCCCAGCATTTT.

This chain connects TRBV29-1 to TRBJ2-5; maybe TRBD2 (5 bases). Trimming cost V 6 bases and J 3 bases, with 11 bases left between them. CDR3 size: 12 residues. Germline CDR1 SQVTM, CDR2 ANQGSEA. CDR3 region: CSVQKEEETQYF. As DNA, the CDR3 is TGCAGCGTGCAAAAGGAGGAAGAGACCCAGTACTTC.

The chain couples TRBV19 to TRBJ1-1; tentatively, D is TRBD1 (5 bases). The CDR3 runs 14 residues. Germline CDR1 is LNHDA and CDR2 is SQIVND (reference sequence). Trimming took off 8 bases at V and 5 bases at J, with 18 bases between the two ends. The CDR3 here is CASGYRDFGTEAFF. The CDR3 region has the DNA TGTGCCAGTGGATACCGGGACTTCGGGACTGAAGCTTTCTTT.

This clone was observed once. The rearrangement joins TRBV5-1 to TRBJ1-4, with 9 bases matching TRBD1. The germline V gene has CDR1 SGHRS and CDR2 YFSETQ. The J segment lost 8 bases and the V segment lost 3 bases, leaving 5 bases of the junction unmatched. CDR3 length: 14 amino acids. The CDR3 nucleotides read TGCGCCAGCAGCTCGGGACAGGGTGTCGAAAAACTGTTTTTT. Translation: CASSSGQGVEKLFF.

The chain couples TRBV30 to TRBJ2-1, with D hard to call. CDR1 GTSNPN and CDR2 SVGIG come from the germline V gene (reference sequence). The ends were cut back, 2 bases at V and 2 bases at J, with 4 bases in the middle. CDR3 length: 12 amino acids. The CDR3 reads CAWSSTYNEQFF. The CDR3 DNA reads TGTGCCTGGAGTAGCACCTACAATGAGCAGTTCTTC. The full variable domain, completed using reference TRBV30 and TRBJ2-1, is SQTIHQWPATLVQPVGSPLSLECTVEGTSNPNLYWYRQAAGRGLQLLFYSVGIGQISSEVPQNLSASRPQDRQFILSSKKLLLSDSGFYLCAWSSTYNEQFFGPGTRLTVL.

This clone was picked up one time. The chain combines TRBV2 with TRBJ1-2; 8 bases are shared with TRBD1. The CDR3 has 12 residues. Germline V gene lookup returns CDR1 SNHLY and CDR2 FYNNEI. Trimming took 4 bases from V and 8 from J; bases not matched to a gene: 3. CDR3: CASSGQGRGYTF. As DNA, the CDR3 is TGTGCCAGCAGTGGACAGGGGAGAGGCTACACCTTC.

The chain combines TRBV29-1 with TRBJ1-1, with TRBD1 as a possible D gene (5 bases). Germline assignment: CDR1 SQVTM and CDR2 ANQGSEA. Trimming took 4 bases from V and 1 from J, leaving 16 bases between them. The CDR3 consists of 15 residues. The CDR3 coding sequence is TGCAGCGTTGTAGGGCTGCAGGGATGGAACACTGAAGCTTTCTTT. Protein sequence: CSVVGLQGWNTEAFF. Full variable domain (missing parts from reference TRBV29-1 and TRBJ1-1): SAVISQKPSRDICQRGTSLTIQCQVDSQVTMMFWYRQQPGQSLTLIATANQGSEATYESGFVIDKFPISRPNLTFSTLTVSNMSPEDSSIYLCSVVGLQGWNTEAFFGQGTRLTVV.

The gene calls are TRBV19 and TRBJ1-1; D unresolved. The CDR3 is 15 residues long. Germline values: CDR1 LNHDA, CDR2 SQIVND (reference sequence). V lost 3 bases to trimming and J lost 4 bases, with 15 bases between them. Here the CDR3 DNA reads TGTGCCAGTAGTATGGCGAGGGCGCGAGGCACTGAAGCTTTCTTT. Protein: CASSMARARGTEAFF.

The chain joins TRBV7-9 to TRBJ2-5; tentatively, D is TRBD2 (5 bases). The V gene's germline CDR1 is SEHNR and CDR2 FQNEAQ (reference sequence). V was trimmed by 1 base and J by 2 bases, leaving 11 bases between them. The CDR3 totals 15 residues. The CDR3 DNA sequence: TGTGCCAGCAGCTTAGGGACCCTAGCTCAAGAGACCCAGTACTTC. Translating gives CASSLGTLAQETQYF.

The DNA of the CDR3 is TGCGCCAGCAGCTTGATCAGTACCGGGGAGCTGTTTTTT. Translating it yields CASSLISTGELFF. The chain is built from TRBV5-1 and TRBJ2-2; D is uncertain. Germline V CDR1 and CDR2: SGHRS, YFSETQ. With 1 base removed from V and 5 bases from J, the gap between germline ends came to 6 bases. CDR3 length: 13 amino acids.

The rearrangement uses TRBV6-5 and TRBJ2-7; 12 bases line up with TRBD2. The trim removed 9 bases at V and 3 bases at J, leaving 9 bases unmatched. Germline-derived CDR1 and CDR2 are MNHEY and SVGAGI. CDR3 size: 15 residues. The CDR3 DNA follows: TGTGCCAGTGCCACACTAGCGGGAGGCGACTACGAGCAGTACTTC. Its protein is CASATLAGGDYEQYF.

The chain uses TRBV19 and TRBJ2-7; the D gene is possibly TRBD1 (6 bases). The length of the CDR3 is 13 residues. Germline V gene data show CDR1 as LNHDA and CDR2 as SQIVND (reference sequence). Trimming left V 2 bases short and J 5 bases short, with 10 bases between. The CDR3 nucleotides read TGTGCCAGTAGTATACAGGGGAGTAACGAGCAGTACTTC. Its protein product is CASSIQGSNEQYF.

This rearrangement joins TRBV9 to TRBJ2-7; weak D call: TRBD1 (5 bases). The CDR3 spans 13 residues. The germline V gene encodes CDR1 SGDLS and CDR2 YYNGEE. The V and J ends lost 0 bases and 6 bases respectively, with 10 bases between them. The CDR3, as DNA: TGTGCCAGCAGCGTAGTTGATAGGGGCGAGCAGTACTTC. Translating it yields CASSVVDRGEQYF.

This chain connects TRBV18 to TRBJ2-3, with 7 bases matching TRBD2. With 5 bases clipped from V and 0 bases from J, the junction kept 8 bases outside the gene matches. The CDR3 loop spans 16 amino acids. Germline loops: CDR1 KGHSH, CDR2 LQKENI. The CDR3 nucleotides are TGTGCCAGCTCATCCTCTAGCGGTTCTAGCACAGATACGCAGTATTTT. Its translation is CASSSSSGSSTDTQYF.

The rearrangement links TRBV6-4 to TRBJ2-5; D ambiguous. The V gene lost 7 bases and the J gene lost 6 bases, with 12 bases spanning the gap. Per germline, CDR1 MRHNA and CDR2 SNTAGT. CDR3 length: 12 amino acids. The CDR3 region is CASKSLHQTQYF. The CDR3 coding sequence is TGTGCCAGCAAGAGTTTGCACCAGACCCAGTACTTC.

This chain uses TRBV5-1 with TRBJ2-6; a weak D match, TRBD2 (5 bases). The germline V and J ends were trimmed by 4 bases and 0 bases, with 17 bases remaining between them. CDR1 is SGHRS and CDR2 is YFSETQ in the germline V gene. The CDR3 runs to 18 residues. The CDR3 protein is CASSQTVSGNSGANVLTF. CDR3 in DNA: TGCGCCAGCAGCCAAACCGTCAGCGGAAACTCTGGGGCCAACGTCCTGACTTTC.

The chain carries TRBV5-7 and TRBJ1-5; a weak D match, TRBD1 (5 bases). TRBV5-7 is classed as an ORF, of uncertain function. The CDR3 length is 14 residues. V was trimmed by 6 bases and J by 7 bases, leaving 17 bases between them. Here the CDR3 reads CASIPLGGFQPQHF. The CDR3 region has the DNA TGTGCCAGCATCCCCCTCGGGGGGTTCCAGCCCCAGCATTTT.

The chain employs TRBV19 and TRBJ2-4; 13 bases are shared with TRBD2. This CDR3 is built from 16 residues. V dropped 6 bases and J dropped 6; count of bases not matched to a gene: 8. Germline loops: CDR1 LNHDA, CDR2 SQIVND (reference sequence). CDR3 loop: CASRTTSGRLGNIQYF. As DNA, the CDR3 is TGTGCCAGTAGGACGACTAGCGGGAGGTTGGGAAACATTCAGTACTTC.

J is TRBJ2-1 and V is TRBV29-1; TRBD2 matches 12 bases. Per the germline V gene, CDR1 is SQVTM and CDR2 is ANQGSEA. V was clipped by 3 bases and J by 10 bases; unmatched bases: 10. The length of the CDR3 is 15 residues. In nucleotides, the CDR3 is TGCAGCGTTGAGGCTGGACGACTAGCGGGAGCCGAGCAGTTCTTC. It codes for CSVEAGRLAGAEQFF.

The chain employs TRBV2 and TRBJ2-3, with D unclear. CDR3 size: 15 residues. Trimming took off 7 bases at V and 2 bases at J, with 16 bases between the two ends. The germline gives CDR1 SNHLY, CDR2 FYNNEI. CDR3 sequence (DNA): TGTGCCAGCATAGGCCACGACAAACCCACAGATACGCAGTATTTT. It encodes CASIGHDKPTDTQYF.